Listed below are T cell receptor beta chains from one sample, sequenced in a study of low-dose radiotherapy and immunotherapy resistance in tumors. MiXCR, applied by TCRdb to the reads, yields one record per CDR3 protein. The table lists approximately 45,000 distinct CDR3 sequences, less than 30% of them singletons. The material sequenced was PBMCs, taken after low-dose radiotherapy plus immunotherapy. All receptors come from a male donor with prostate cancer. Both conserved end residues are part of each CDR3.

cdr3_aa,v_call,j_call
CASSPIAGNTIYF,TRBV6-5,TRBJ1-3
CASSLAGEAFF,TRBV5-1,TRBJ1-1
CASSLDRGGKQPQHF,TRBV11-2,TRBJ1-5
CASTRSSGRAWYF,TRBV28,TRBJ2-7
CASGEDSLKTQYF,TRBV2,TRBJ2-5
CASSPFASAEAFF,TRBV12-3/TRBV12-4,TRBJ1-1
CASSLATLAFYNEQFF,TRBV5-1,TRBJ2-1
CASMETGGWEQFF,TRBV19,TRBJ2-1
CASSPFSGELHYEQYF,TRBV4-2,TRBJ2-7
CASSLSGTANTEAFF,TRBV12-3/TRBV12-4,TRBJ1-1
CASGKGWETQYF,TRBV28,TRBJ2-5
CASSQVSYEQYF,TRBV4-2,TRBJ2-7
CASSESLDRYQPQHF,TRBV2,TRBJ1-5
CASSLDPGTAGNTIYF,TRBV5-1,TRBJ1-3
CASTPQGLRGPFLNTEAFF,TRBV6-2/TRBV6-3,TRBJ1-1
CASSPGQGAVSKNIQYF,TRBV27,TRBJ2-4
CASSVELETQYF,TRBV9,TRBJ2-5
CASSQKGGVGRPDIQYF,TRBV4-3,TRBJ2-4
CSAVGRDEQYF,TRBV20-1,TRBJ2-7
CASSEGLSYEQYF,TRBV25-1,TRBJ2-7
CASSLRQSYREQYF,TRBV28,TRBJ2-7
CASSARDRGGSEQYF,TRBV6-5,TRBJ2-7
CASSPKGPYEQYF,TRBV7-9,TRBJ2-7
CAWSAGTGNVEQYF,TRBV30,TRBJ2-7
CASSYWDRGTEAFF,TRBV7-2,TRBJ1-1
CASSPVGGSYNEQFF,TRBV27,TRBJ2-1
CASSPRLAGGPGTDTQYF,TRBV7-9,TRBJ2-3
CASSHTSGTNEQFF,TRBV28,TRBJ2-1
CASSPRLAGVTEQFF,TRBV6-8,TRBJ2-1
CASSILAGLTDTQYF,TRBV19,TRBJ2-3
CASSSGRGAHEQYF,TRBV12-3/TRBV12-4,TRBJ2-7
CSARREGVNTEAFF,TRBV20-1,TRBJ1-1
CSARDGGGVGNTIYF,TRBV20-1,TRBJ1-3